This T cell receptor beta chain was observed in a study of T cell changes during pregnancy in multiple sclerosis. Germline V lookup: CDR1 LGHNA, CDR2 YSLEER. The J segment lost 10 bases and the V segment lost 4 bases, leaving 8 bases of the junction unmatched. There are 15 residues in the CDR3. Profiling relied on immunoSEQ multiplex PCR, and the TCRdb table lists in-frame clones only, not all of them. The repertoire consists of 50,000 to 65,000 clones, with roughly nine tenths occurring once and the leading ten covering around 0.4%. This chain uses TRBV4-3 with TRBJ1-6; the match to TRBD1 covers 9 bases. This receptor was obtained from a female donor with multiple sclerosis, enrolled in a pregnancy study. This material consisted of CD4+ T cells from peripheral blood mononuclear cells, taken in the third trimester of pregnancy. The CDR3 here is CASSPGQGIQSPLHF. The CDR3 DNA follows: TGCGCCAGCAGCCCGGGACAGGGAATCCAATCACCCCTCCACTTT.